Below, 13 T cell receptor beta chains from the same sample are listed, as sequenced in a study of graft-versus-host responses after intestinal transplantation. Data came from immunoSEQ multiplex PCR; TCRdb stores just in-frame clones and leaves some out. The sample has 14,000 or so clones; approximately 89% are singletons. Here the sequenced sample was bone marrow, taken around 120 days after intestinal transplantation. The receptor set was obtained from a human patient who received an intestinal transplant, so some T cells may come from the graft donor.

The chain employs TRBV6-5 and TRBJ2-7; TRBD1 matches at 7 bases. Germline trimming cut 6 bases from V and 12 bases from J; bases unmatched to any gene: 8. The CDR3 covers 11 residues. CDR1 MNHEY and CDR2 SVGAGI come from the germline V gene. The CDR3: CASRYPGQPYF. CDR3 DNA: TGTGCCAGCAGGTATCCGGGACAGCCGTACTTC.

The V and J genes are TRBV29-1 and TRBJ2-1; D gene unclear. Germline V gene lookup returns CDR1 SQVTM and CDR2 ANQGSEA. The V end lost 5 bases, the J end lost 0 bases, and 8 bases lay between the germline ends. This CDR3 spans 13 amino acids. CDR3: CSVLLSSYNEQFF. As DNA, the CDR3 is TGCAGCGTTCTCCTTAGCTCCTACAATGAGCAGTTCTTC.

The genes are TRBV6-5 and TRBJ1-5, with TRBD1 matching 9 bases. Trimming cost V 5 bases and J 6 bases; bases outside gene matches: 5. CDR3 length equals 14 residues. The germline CDR1 and CDR2 sequences are MNHEY and SVGAGI. The DNA for the CDR3 is TGTGCCAGCAGTACCACAGGGGGCGGTCAGCCCCAGCATTTT. Residues: CASSTTGGGQPQHF.

The rearrangement uses TRBV6-5 and TRBJ2-1, with D hard to call. V lost 4 bases and J lost 8, with 15 bases in between. The CDR3 has 14 amino acids. Germline assignment: CDR1 MNHEY and CDR2 SVGAGI. In DNA, the CDR3 is TGTGCCAGCAGTTTTAGTTCGTCTAGTTATGAGCAGTTCTTC. The encoded protein is CASSFSSSSYEQFF.

The chain recombines TRBV6-5 with TRBJ2-1, with 10 bases lining up with TRBD2. Germline CDR1 reads MNHEY; CDR2 reads SVGAGI. Trimming took 0 bases from V and 4 from J; bases not matched to a gene: 3. The CDR3 spans 16 residues. CDR3 region: CASSYSKLAGYNEQFF. CDR3 nucleotides: TGTGCCAGCAGTTACTCGAAACTAGCGGGATACAATGAGCAGTTCTTC.

This clone turned up a few times. The rearrangement joins TRBV28 to TRBJ1-5, with 8 bases identical to TRBD1. J lost 0 bases, V lost 10 bases, and 5 bases had no gene match. This CDR3 is built from 14 residues. The germline gives CDR1 MDHEN, CDR2 SYDVKM. The CDR3 loop reads CAIQGQDSNQPQHF. The DNA of the CDR3 is TGTGCCATACAGGGACAGGATAGCAATCAGCCCCAGCATTTT.

The chain employs TRBV30 and TRBJ1-2, with TRBD1 matching 9 bases. Germline CDR1 GTSNPN, CDR2 SVGIG (reference sequence). V was pared by 4 bases and J by 1 base, with 4 bases of the junction left unmatched. This CDR3 spans 14 amino acids. In DNA, the CDR3 is TGTGCCTGGAAGGGACAGGGAGTTAACTATGGCTACACCTTC. Residues: CAWKGQGVNYGYTF. Full variable domain (remainder filled in from reference TRBV30 and TRBJ1-2): SQTIHQWPATLVQPVGSPLSLECTVEGTSNPNLYWYRQAAGRGLQLLFYSVGIGQISSEVPQNLSASRPQDRQFILSSKKLLLSDSGFYLCAWKGQGVNYGYTFGSGTRLTVV.

The genes are TRBV6-5 and TRBJ2-7; a weak D match, TRBD1 (6 bases). Germline loops: CDR1 MNHEY, CDR2 SVGAGI. Trimming cost V 8 bases and J 4 bases, with 15 bases left between them. CDR3 length: 13 amino acids. CDR3 sequence (DNA): TGTGCCAGCGGGCAGGGGATTGTGTACGAGCAGTACTTC. Amino acids: CASGQGIVYEQYF.

The chain couples TRBV27 to TRBJ2-1; TRBD1 agrees at 9 bases. The CDR3 runs to 14 residues. Germline V gives CDR1 MNHEY, CDR2 SMNVEV (reference sequence). The V segment lost 4 bases and the J segment 9 bases; nucleotides outside the gene matches: 7. Here the CDR3 reads CASSYETGGIEQFF. In DNA form, the CDR3 reads TGTGCCAGCAGTTATGAGACAGGGGGGATTGAGCAGTTCTTC.

The CDR3 spells CASRSPVGSSYNEQFF. CDR3 nucleotides: TGTGCCAGCAGATCCCCAGTGGGTAGCTCCTACAATGAGCAGTTCTTC. The chain carries TRBV28 and TRBJ2-1; D gene ambiguous. V was pared by 6 bases and J by 0 bases, with 15 bases between. The CDR3 covers 16 residues. Germline-derived CDR1 and CDR2 are MDHEN and SYDVKM.

This chain uses TRBV6-1 with TRBJ1-3; no clear D. This CDR3 has 15 residues. Germline loops: CDR1 MNHNS, CDR2 SASEGT. Deletions cut 4 bases from V and 3 bases from J, with 13 bases between. The CDR3 sequence: CASSVAEGSGNTIYF. CDR3 in DNA: TGTGCCAGCAGTGTGGCAGAGGGAAGTGGAAACACCATATATTTT.

This chain's CDR3 is CASRTLAANSYNEQFF. The CDR3, as DNA: TGTGCCAGCAGAACTCTAGCGGCTAATTCCTACAATGAGCAGTTCTTC. This sequence joins TRBV6-6 and TRBJ2-1; 7 bases agree with TRBD2. This CDR3 has 16 residues. V shed 6 bases, J shed 1 base, and the junction held 9 bases outside the gene matches. CDR1 is MNHNY, CDR2 SVGAGI, per germline (reference sequence).

The chain recombines TRBV27 with TRBJ2-7; 9 positions agree with TRBD2. Germline-derived CDR1 and CDR2 are MNHEY and SMNVEV (reference sequence). The junction had 11 bases not matched to a gene; V was cut back by 5 bases and J by 0 bases. The CDR3 has 17 amino acids. The CDR3 is CASSRFTTSGSSYEQYF. The CDR3 DNA sequence: TGTGCCAGCAGTCGGTTTACGACTAGCGGAAGCTCCTACGAGCAGTACTTC.